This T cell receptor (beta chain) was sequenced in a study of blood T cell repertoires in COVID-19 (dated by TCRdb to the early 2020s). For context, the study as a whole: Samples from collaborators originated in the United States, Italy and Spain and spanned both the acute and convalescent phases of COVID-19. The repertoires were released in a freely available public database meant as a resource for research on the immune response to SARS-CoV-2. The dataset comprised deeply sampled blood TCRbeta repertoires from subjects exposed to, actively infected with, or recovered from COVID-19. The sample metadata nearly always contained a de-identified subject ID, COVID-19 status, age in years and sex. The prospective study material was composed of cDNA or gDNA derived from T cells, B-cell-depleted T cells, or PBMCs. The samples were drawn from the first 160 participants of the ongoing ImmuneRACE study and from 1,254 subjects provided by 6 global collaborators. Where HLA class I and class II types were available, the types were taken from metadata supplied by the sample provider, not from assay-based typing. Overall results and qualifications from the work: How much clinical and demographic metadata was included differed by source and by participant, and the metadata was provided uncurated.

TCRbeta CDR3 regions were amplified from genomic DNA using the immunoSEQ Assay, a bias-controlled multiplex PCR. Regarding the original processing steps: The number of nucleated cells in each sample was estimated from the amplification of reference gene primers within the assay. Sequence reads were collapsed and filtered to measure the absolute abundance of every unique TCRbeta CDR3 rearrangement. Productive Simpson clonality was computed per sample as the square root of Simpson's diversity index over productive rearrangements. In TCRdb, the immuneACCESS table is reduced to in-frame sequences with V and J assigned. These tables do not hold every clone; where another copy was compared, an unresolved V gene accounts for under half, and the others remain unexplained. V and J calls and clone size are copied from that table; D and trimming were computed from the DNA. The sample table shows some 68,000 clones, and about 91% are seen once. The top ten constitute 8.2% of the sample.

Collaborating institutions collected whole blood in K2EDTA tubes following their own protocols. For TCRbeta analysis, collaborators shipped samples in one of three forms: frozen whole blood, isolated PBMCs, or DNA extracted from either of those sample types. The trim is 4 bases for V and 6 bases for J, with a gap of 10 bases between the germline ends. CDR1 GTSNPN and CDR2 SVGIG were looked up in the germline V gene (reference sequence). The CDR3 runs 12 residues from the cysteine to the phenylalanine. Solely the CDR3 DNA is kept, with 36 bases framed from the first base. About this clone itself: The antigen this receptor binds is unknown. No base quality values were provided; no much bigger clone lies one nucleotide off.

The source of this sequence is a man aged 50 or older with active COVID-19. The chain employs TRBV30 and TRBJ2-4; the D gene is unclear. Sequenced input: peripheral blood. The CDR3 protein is CAWNIGVNIQYF. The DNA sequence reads TGTGCCTGGAATATTGGAGTAAACATTCAGTACTTC.